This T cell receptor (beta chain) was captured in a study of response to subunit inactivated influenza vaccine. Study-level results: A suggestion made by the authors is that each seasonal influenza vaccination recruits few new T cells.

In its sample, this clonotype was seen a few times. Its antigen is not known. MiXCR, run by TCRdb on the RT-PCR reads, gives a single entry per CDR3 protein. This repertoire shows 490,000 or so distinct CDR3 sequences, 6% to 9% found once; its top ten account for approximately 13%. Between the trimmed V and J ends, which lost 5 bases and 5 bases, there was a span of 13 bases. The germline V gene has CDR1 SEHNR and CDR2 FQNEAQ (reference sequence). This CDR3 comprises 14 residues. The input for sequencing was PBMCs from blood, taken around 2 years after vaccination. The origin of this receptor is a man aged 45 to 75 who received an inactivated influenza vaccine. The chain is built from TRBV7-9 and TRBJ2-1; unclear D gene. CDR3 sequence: CASSPSRSHNEQFF. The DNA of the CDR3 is TGTGCCAGCAGCCCCTCCAGGTCCCACAATGAGCAGTTCTTC.